This is a list of T cell receptor beta chains from one sample in a study of spatial heterogeneity in lung cancer. TCRdb independently ran MiXCR on the 5' RACE reads; one entry per CDR3 protein. The sample records tens of thousands of distinct CDR3 sequences, approximately 20% being singletons. Here the sequenced sample was PBMCs, taken at surgery. Receptors were obtained from a male donor with early-stage non-small cell lung cancer. CDR3s include the opening cysteine and the closing phenylalanine or tryptophan. D genes are given only for firm matches. Only some rows state a clone size, as once, few, many or a class for expanded clones.

len | abundance | j_gene | v_gene | d_gene | CDR3nt | CDR3aa
15 | few | TRBJ1-1 | TRBV6-4 | . | TGTGCCAGCAGGGGTACTTCTTCGGGGGTCACTGAAGCTTTCTTT | CASRGTSSGVTEAFF
14 | many | TRBJ2-3 | TRBV11-1 | TRBD1 | TGTGCCAGCAGCTCAGGACAGGGCGCAGATACGCAGTATTTT | CASSSGQGADTQYF
16 | . | TRBJ2-3 | TRBV27 | TRBD1 | TGTGCCAGCAAAACGGGACAGTTCCCTAGCACAGATACGCAGTATTTT | CASKTGQFPSTDTQYF
15 | . | TRBJ2-3 | TRBV5-1 | . | TGCGCCAGCAGCTTGACAGGTATCGGGACAGATACGCAGTATTTT | CASSLTGIGTDTQYF
17 | . | TRBJ2-2 | TRBV7-9 | TRBD2 | TGTGCCAGCAGCTTCGGGACTAGCGGGAGGAACACCGGGGAGCTGTTTTTT | CASSFGTSGRNTGELFF
19 | . | TRBJ1-2 | TRBV6-6 | TRBD1 | TGTGCCAGCAGTTACTCTTCTCTGGGGCGAAGACAGGGCAACTATGGCTACACCTTC | CASSYSSLGRRQGNYGYTF
14 | many | TRBJ1-5 | TRBV6-6 | . | TGTGCCAGCAGTGATGGGACGAGCAATCAGCCCCAGCATTTT | CASSDGTSNQPQHF
15 | . | TRBJ1-6 | TRBV14 | . | TGTGCCAGCAGCCAGGGGGTCTCCTATAATTCACCCCTCCACTTT | CASSQGVSYNSPLHF
12 | . | TRBJ1-2 | TRBV12-3/TRBV12-4 | . | TGTGCCAGCAGTTTTGGGGTGCTTGGCTACACCTTC | CASSFGVLGYTF
13 | many | TRBJ2-7 | TRBV18 | TRBD2 | TGTGCCAGCTCACCACCGACGGGAGGCGAGCAGTACTTC | CASSPPTGGEQYF
14 | . | TRBJ1-5 | TRBV28 | . | TGTGCCAGCAGTTTCAAACCTCGGCGACAGCCCCAGCATTTT | CASSFKPRRQPQHF
14 | . | TRBJ2-7 | TRBV7-2 | . | TGTGCCAGCAGCTTAGCCCAACCGAACTACGAGCAGTACTTC | CASSLAQPNYEQYF
18 | many | TRBJ2-2 | TRBV24-1 | . | TGTGCCACCAGCCCCATTGGGGTCCGGCCCTCGAACACCGGGGAGCTGTTTTTT | CATSPIGVRPSNTGELFF
12 | few | TRBJ2-1 | TRBV14 | . | TGTGCCAGCAGCCGTCTCGGTGTTGAGCAGTTCTTC | CASSRLGVEQFF
17 | many | TRBJ2-5 | TRBV4-2 | . | TGTGCCAGCAGCCAGTCAACCCGAGCGACCGAAGGAGAGACCCAGTACTTC | CASSQSTRATEGETQYF
16 | few | TRBJ2-3 | TRBV7-2 | TRBD2 | TGTGCCAGCAGCTTAGTCGGGGGGTCGCTCACAGATACGCAGTATTTT | CASSLVGGSLTDTQYF
14 | . | TRBJ2-7 | TRBV18 | . | TGTGCCAGCTCAGCCACGACAGCGACCTACGAGCAGTACTTC | CASSATTATYEQYF
15 | . | TRBJ2-3 | TRBV28 | . | TGTGCCAGCAGCCAGACAGGAGACCGCACAGATACGCAGTATTTT | CASSQTGDRTDTQYF
14 | . | TRBJ2-7 | TRBV6-5 | TRBD2 | TGTGCCAGCAGTTACTCGACTAGCTTGCGCGAGCAGTACTTC | CASSYSTSLREQYF
12 | medium-sized | TRBJ2-1 | TRBV11-2 | . | TGTGCCAGCAGCTTAGGCGACAATGAGCAGTTCTTC | CASSLGDNEQFF
12 | . | TRBJ2-1 | TRBV30 | . | TGTGCCTGGAGCCTTTTGGGCAGTGAGCAGTTCTTC | CAWSLLGSEQFF
11 | . | TRBJ1-1 | TRBV7-9 | . | TGTGCCAGCAGCACAGACACTGAAGCTTTCTTT | CASSTDTEAFF
19 | . | TRBJ2-2 | TRBV9 | TRBD2 | TGTGCCAGCAGCCCCTCGGGACTAGCGGGAGGAATAGGGACCGGGGAGCTGTTTTTT | CASSPSGLAGGIGTGELFF
19 | once | TRBJ1-6 | TRBV14 | . | TGTGTCAGCAGCCATCTAAGCGGGGCTGTCCCTAGTCGGAATTCACCCCTCCACTTT | CVSSHLSGAVPSRNSPLHF
15 | few | TRBJ1-1 | TRBV20-1 | . | TGCAGTGCTAGAGCCTCAGGGACATCCCGCGTTGAAGCTTTCTTT | CSARASGTSRVEAFF
14 | . | TRBJ2-7 | TRBV28 | . | TGTGCCACCACCCCATATGGACGTACCTACGAGCAGTACTTC | CATTPYGRTYEQYF
16 | many | TRBJ2-2 | TRBV5-5 | TRBD2 | TGTGCCAGCAGCTTGAGACTAGCGGGAGGCACCGGGGAGCTGTTTTTT | CASSLRLAGGTGELFF
15 | many | TRBJ2-2 | TRBV2 | . | TGTGCCAGCAGTGAATTAGAAGGGTACACCGGGGAGCTGTTTTTT | CASSELEGYTGELFF
21 | few | TRBJ2-5 | TRBV20-1 | TRBD2 | TGCAGTGCTAGAGATCTCACGCGGGACTACTACACCGGGGATTCCCAAGAGACCCAGTACTTC | CSARDLTRDYYTGDSQETQYF
14 | . | TRBJ1-1 | TRBV7-3 | . | TGTGCCAGCAGCCCGGACAGCACCAACACTGAAGCTTTCTTT | CASSPDSTNTEAFF
12 | . | TRBJ2-2 | TRBV30 | TRBD1 | TGTGCCTGGGACCAGGGGGCCGGGGAGCTGTTTTTT | CAWDQGAGELFF
13 | few | TRBJ2-7 | TRBV5-4 | . | TGTGCCAGCAGCCCAGGACCAAGCCACGAGCAGTACTTC | CASSPGPSHEQYF
14 | . | TRBJ1-5 | TRBV11-2 | . | TGTGCCAGCAGCCCAACAATCGGGGGGCCGCCCCAGCATTTT | CASSPTIGGPPQHF
16 | . | TRBJ2-5 | TRBV11-2 | . | TGTGCCAGCAGCTTAGGACCCCTTCAGGAGGGAGAGACCCAGTACTTC | CASSLGPLQEGETQYF
16 | . | TRBJ2-1 | TRBV7-2 | TRBD2 | TGTGCCAGCAGCTCCCAGGGACTAGCGGGACTCCATGAGCAGTTCTTC | CASSSQGLAGLHEQFF
14 | . | TRBJ2-2 | TRBV7-3 | . | TGTGCCAGCAGCCCCTCCCTCGGGACCGGGGAGCTGTTTTTT | CASSPSLGTGELFF
13 | few | TRBJ2-1 | TRBV5-5 | . | TGTGCCAGCAGCAGATCGGGGACCAATGAGCAGTTCTTC | CASSRSGTNEQFF
19 | many | TRBJ2-1 | TRBV7-3 | TRBD2 | TGTGCCAGCAGTGCCGCGGGAGGAATGGGAGGGACTAGCGGAGGGGAGCAGTTCTTC | CASSAAGGMGGTSGGEQFF
13 | few | TRBJ2-7 | TRBV12-3/TRBV12-4 | . | TGTGCCAGCAGTTTAGCGACTTCCCTCGAGCAGTACTTC | CASSLATSLEQYF
16 | once | TRBJ2-7 | TRBV5-4 | TRBD2 | TGTGCCAGCAGCGGCGCCCTAGCGGGGGGGCCCAACGAGCAGTACTTC | CASSGALAGGPNEQYF
16 | . | TRBJ2-1 | TRBV3-1 | . | TGTGCCAGCAGCCCCTCGGCGGCCCAGTTTTACAATGAGCAGTTCTTC | CASSPSAAQFYNEQFF
14 | . | TRBJ2-3 | TRBV7-2 | . | TGTGCCAGCAGCTTAGTGTCCGACACAGATACGCAGTATTTT | CASSLVSDTDTQYF
13 | few | TRBJ2-1 | TRBV27 | . | TGTGCCAGCAGTCGAAATAGGGGTCATGAGCAGTTCTTC | CASSRNRGHEQFF
13 | few | TRBJ1-1 | TRBV20-1 | . | TGCAGTGTCCGAACACCGGGGAACACTGAAGCTTTCTTT | CSVRTPGNTEAFF
13 | . | TRBJ1-5 | TRBV5-1 | . | TGCGCCAGCGCGGTACGTGGGGGTCAGCCCCAGCATTTT | CASAVRGGQPQHF
13 | few | TRBJ2-5 | TRBV3-1 | . | TGTGCCAGCAGCCAAGGAGCCCGGGAGACCCAGTACTTC | CASSQGARETQYF
16 | . | TRBJ2-2 | TRBV19 | TRBD1 | TGTGCCAGTAGTAAGGAGGACAGGGGGTATCCCGGGGAGCTGTTTTTT | CASSKEDRGYPGELFF
14 | . | TRBJ2-7 | TRBV11-2 | TRBD1 | TGTGCCAGCAGCTTATTCGCCGGGACAGGCGAGCAGTACTTC | CASSLFAGTGEQYF
11 | few | TRBJ2-3 | TRBV18 | TRBD2 | TGTGCCACGAGCGGGACTGATACGCAGTATTTT | CATSGTDTQYF
13 | many | TRBJ2-5 | TRBV4-3 | . | TGCGCCAGCAGCCAAGGGGTGGCGGAGACCCAGTACTTC | CASSQGVAETQYF
14 | many | TRBJ2-5 | TRBV5-6 | . | TGTGCCAGCAGCTTGGCTGGCAGGGAAGAGACCCAGTACTTC | CASSLAGREETQYF
11 | . | TRBJ2-7 | TRBV7-9 | . | TGTGCCAGCAGCTTCCTCTACGAGCAGTACTTC | CASSFLYEQYF
12 | few | TRBJ2-5 | TRBV7-9 | . | TGTGCCAGCAGTTTAGGCCCCCAGGCCCAGTACTTC | CASSLGPQAQYF